These 28 T cell receptor beta chains were all obtained from the same sample, sequenced in a study of cytomegalovirus exposure and HLA in healthy donors. Amplification used 60 Vbeta primers and 13 Jbeta primers. The data were produced by immunoSEQ multiplex PCR, yet TCRdb's version contains in-frame clones alone and is incomplete. The repertoire holds about 130,000 clones, with 72% as singletons. Sequenced sample: PBMCs. The origin of the receptors is a middle-aged man in good health and CMV-seropositive.

CDR3 DNA sequence: TGCAGCGCCAGACAGGGTGCGACCGGGGAGCTGTTTTTT. It is translated as CSARQGATGELFF. The chain carries TRBV29-1 and TRBJ2-2; TRBD1 matches 7 bases. The CDR3 covers 13 residues. Trimming cost V 7 bases and J 5 bases; bases outside gene matches: 7. Germline V gives CDR1 SQVTM, CDR2 ANQGSEA.

This clone appeared a single time. The J gene is TRBJ2-5, the V gene TRBV11-2, with 11 bases aligning to TRBD2. CDR1 is SGHAT, CDR2 FQNNGV, per germline. After removal of 2 bases from V and 3 bases from J, the junction contained 5 bases not matched to a gene. This CDR3 comprises 16 residues. The DNA of the CDR3 is TGTGCCAGCAGCTTAACAGTGGGACTAGCGGAAGAGACCCAGTACTTC. Its translation: CASSLTVGLAEETQYF.

This chain uses TRBV7-8 with TRBJ2-5, with TRBD2 matching over 10 bases. This CDR3 comprises 14 residues. The germline gives CDR1 SGHVS, CDR2 FQNEAQ. Trimming took 5 bases from V and 5 from J; bases not matched to a gene: 5. DNA for the CDR3: TGTGCCAGCAGCCCTAGCGGGAGTGGTGAGACCCAGTACTTC. This sequence encodes CASSPSGSGETQYF. Full variable domain (missing parts from reference TRBV7-8 and TRBJ2-5): GAGVSQSPRYKVAKRGQDVALRCDPISGHVSLFWYQQALGQGPEFLTYFQNEAQLDKSGLPSDRFFAERPEGSVSTLKIQRTQQEDSAVYLCASSPSGSGETQYFGPGTRLLVL.

A few counts support this clone. The chain carries TRBV7-2 and TRBJ1-6; weak D call: TRBD1 (5 bases). Germline V CDR1 and CDR2: SGHTA, FQGNSA. Trimming took 5 bases from V and 7 from J, leaving 12 bases between them. CDR3 length: 14 residues. The CDR3 here is CASSHDSKNSPLHF. CDR3 coding DNA: TGTGCCAGCAGCCACGACAGCAAAAATTCACCCCTCCACTTT.

The V call is TRBV2, the J call TRBJ2-1, with D possibly being TRBD1 (6 bases). Germline values: CDR1 SNHLY, CDR2 FYNNEI. The CDR3 is made up of 13 amino acids. The V gene lost 7 bases and the J gene lost 3 bases, with 10 bases spanning the gap. The CDR3 nucleotides read TGTGCCAGCATGACCAGGGGCTACAATGAGCAGTTCTTC. It codes for CASMTRGYNEQFF.

This chain links TRBV10-3 with TRBJ2-3, with 8 positions matching TRBD1. Unmatched junction bases numbered 9, after V lost 3 bases and J lost 1 base. Germline CDR1 reads ENHRY; CDR2 reads SYGVKD. The CDR3 covers 17 residues. The CDR3 coding sequence is TGTGCCATCAGTGATCGGTACAAACAGGGGGGCACAGATACGCAGTATTTT. The encoded protein is CAISDRYKQGGTDTQYF.

This clone was counted once. This sequence joins TRBV4-3 and TRBJ1-6; D unclear. Looked up from germline, CDR1 is LGHNA and CDR2 is YSLEER. The CDR3 consists of 13 residues. V gave up 4 bases and J gave up 7 bases, with 8 bases separating them. CDR3 loop: CASSRGGNSPLHF. As DNA, the CDR3 is TGCGCCAGCAGCCGGGGAGGGAATTCACCCCTCCACTTT.

This clone was counted once. The rearrangement links TRBV6-5 to TRBJ1-2, with 9 bases that match TRBD1. Per germline, CDR1 MNHEY and CDR2 SVGAGI. Trimming at V came to 2 bases and at J to 6 bases, leaving 10 bases not matched to a gene. The CDR3 extends over 16 amino acids. CDR3 bases: TGTGCCAGCAGTTACGGACGGGACAGGGTATCTCATGGCTACACCTTC. Translation: CASSYGRDRVSHGYTF.

With respect to this clone: A much larger clone differs by one base, so this may be a read error. The rearrangement uses TRBV7-8 and TRBJ2-5; TRBD2 is a possible D gene (6 bases). The J call may be mistaken, given a closer DNA end match to TRBJ2-7. Germline V lookup: CDR1 SGHVS, CDR2 FQNEAQ. The CDR3 runs to 14 residues. The CDR3 is CASSFTGATREQYF. The CDR3 DNA sequence: TGTGCCAGCAGCTTCACGGGAGCGACCCGCGAGCAGTACTTC.

J is TRBJ2-7 and V is TRBV29-1; D ambiguous. Germline CDR1 SQVTM, CDR2 ANQGSEA. V was trimmed by 5 bases and J by 0 bases, leaving 11 bases between them. CDR3 size: 13 residues. This chain's CDR3 is CSVLSGSSYEQYF. The CDR3 coding sequence is TGCAGCGTTCTTTCAGGATCCTCCTACGAGCAGTACTTC.

V is TRBV7-6 and J is TRBJ2-7, with TRBD2 as a possible D gene (6 bases). The CDR3 spans 14 residues. Germline V gene sequence: CDR1 SGHVS, CDR2 FNYEAQ. Between the trimmed V and J ends, which lost 5 bases and 6 bases, there was a span of 17 bases. CDR3 coding DNA: TGTGCCAGCAGCCAGCGACTAGTTGGTGGCGAGCAGTACTTC. This translates into CASSQRLVGGEQYF.

The CDR3, as DNA: TGTGCCAGCAGCTTTCCGGGATCTGGAAACACCATATATTTT. Its protein product is CASSFPGSGNTIYF. This rearrangement joins TRBV5-4 to TRBJ1-3; D not resolved. Germline lookup yields CDR1 SGHNT and CDR2 YYREEE (reference sequence). This CDR3 has 14 residues. Trimming shortened V by 2 bases and J by 1 base, and 7 bases separated the two germline ends.

In its sample, this clone was seen a few times. Here the CDR3 reads CASSLAHGNQPQHF. In DNA form, the CDR3 reads TGTGCCAGCAGCTTAGCGCACGGTAATCAGCCCCAGCATTTT. The chain combines TRBV7-8 with TRBJ1-5; the D is unclear. Germline loops: CDR1 SGHVS, CDR2 FQNEAQ. V shed 0 bases and J shed 4 bases, with 7 bases lying between them. CDR3 length: 14 amino acids.

This clone was counted a single time. The CDR3 DNA sequence: TGTGCCAGCAGCTTGGCACAGGGTTCTCGCAATTCACCCCTCCACTTT. Its protein is CASSLAQGSRNSPLHF. The chain combines TRBV5-6 with TRBJ1-6, with D perhaps matching TRBD1 (6 bases). The germline V gene has CDR1 SGHDT and CDR2 YYEEEE. V dropped 0 bases and J dropped 7 bases, with 14 bases sitting between them. The CDR3 has 16 amino acids.

This chain uses TRBV7-2 with TRBJ1-5, with D unclear. The CDR3 consists of 16 residues. Germline V gene sequence: CDR1 SGHTA, CDR2 FQGNSA. The ends were cut back, 5 bases at V and 3 bases at J, with 17 bases in the middle. CDR3 residues: CASSQSSGLNNQPQHF. CDR3 nucleotides: TGTGCCAGCAGCCAGTCTTCGGGTTTGAACAATCAGCCCCAGCATTTT.

This chain connects TRBV2 to TRBJ2-5; 7 nucleotides align to TRBD2. This CDR3 is 14 amino acids long. With 6 bases clipped from V and 1 base from J, the junction kept 5 bases outside the gene matches. Germline V lookup: CDR1 SNHLY, CDR2 FYNNEI. The CDR3 DNA is TGTGCCAGCAGCATCAGGACTAGCCAAGAGACCCAGTACTTC. Translating it yields CASSIRTSQETQYF.

This chain uses TRBV9 with TRBJ1-1, with unresolved D. The germline gives CDR1 SGDLS, CDR2 YYNGEE. CDR3 length equals 15 residues. Trimming pared 0 bases from V and 1 base from J, leaving 10 bases between. The CDR3 nucleotides are TGTGCCAGCAGCGTAGGTGGGCAGACGAACACTGAAGCTTTCTTT. Translated: CASSVGGQTNTEAFF. The full variable domain, its missing parts supplied by reference TRBV9 and TRBJ1-1, is DSGVTQTPKHLITATGQRVTLRCSPRSGDLSVYWYQQSLDQGLQFLIQYYNGEERAKGNILERFSAQQFPDLHSELNLSSLELGDSALYFCASSVGGQTNTEAFFGQGTRLTVV.

The DNA of the CDR3 is TGCAGCGTGTTGGGGAGGGGAGGACAGCCCCAGCATTTT. As protein: CSVLGRGGQPQHF. V usage is TRBV29-1 and J usage is TRBJ1-5; perhaps TRBD1 as D (5 bases). V lost 6 bases, J lost 7 bases, and 16 bases lay in between. CDR1 is SQVTM, CDR2 ANQGSEA, per germline. The CDR3 has 13 residues.

The chain uses TRBV7-9 and TRBJ2-5, with unresolved D. Per the germline V gene, CDR1 is SEHNR and CDR2 is FQNEAQ (reference sequence). The length of the CDR3 is 15 residues. The germline V and J ends were trimmed by 1 base and 3 bases, with 12 bases remaining between them. The CDR3 loop is CASSLGGLAKETQYF. The DNA for the CDR3 is TGTGCCAGCAGCTTAGGAGGTTTGGCGAAAGAGACCCAGTACTTC.

This clone came up once. The sample has other DNA sequences that encode this CDR3 too. The chain recombines TRBV6-5 with TRBJ1-2; 7 nucleotides line up with TRBD1. Germline assignment: CDR1 MNHEY and CDR2 SVGAGI. The CDR3 is made up of 14 amino acids. J lost 1 base, V lost 2 bases, and 1 base had no gene match. CDR3 sequence (DNA): TGTGCCAGCAGTTACGACAGGGATAACTATGGCTACACCTTC. Its translation: CASSYDRDNYGYTF.

This clone was seen a single time. The chain carries TRBV7-8 and TRBJ1-1, with a weak D call TRBD1 (5 bases). V was clipped by 1 base and J by 1 base, with 10 bases between them. The CDR3 loop spans 15 amino acids. Germline lookup yields CDR1 SGHVS and CDR2 FQNEAQ. CDR3 in amino acids: CASSLDPGKNTEAFF. The CDR3 DNA sequence: TGTGCCAGCAGCTTAGACCCAGGGAAGAACACTGAAGCTTTCTTT.

The chain employs TRBV7-6 and TRBJ1-2, with TRBD1 matching 10 bases. CDR3 length: 14 amino acids. The germline gives CDR1 SGHVS, CDR2 FNYEAQ. The junction had 3 bases not matched to a gene; V was cut back by 2 bases and J by 6 bases. The CDR3 loop is CASSLRDRGNGYTF. CDR3 nucleotides: TGTGCCAGCAGCTTAAGGGACAGGGGCAATGGCTACACCTTC.

The rearrangement joins TRBV7-3 to TRBJ2-7, with 8 bases identical to TRBD1. The CDR3 has 16 amino acids. J lost 5 bases, V lost 1 base, and 10 bases had no gene match. The germline V gene encodes CDR1 SGHTA and CDR2 FQGTGA. CDR3 residues: CASSLSSGQGYNEQYF. CDR3 DNA sequence: TGTGCCAGCAGCTTAAGCTCAGGACAGGGCTATAACGAGCAGTACTTC. The full variable domain, rest sourced from reference TRBV7-3 and TRBJ2-7, is GAGVSQTPSNKVTEKGKYVELRCDPISGHTALYWYRQSLGQGPEFLIYFQGTGAADDSGLPNDRFFAVRPEGSVSTLKIQRTERGDSAVYLCASSLSSGQGYNEQYFGPGTRLTVT.

This clone was seen only a few times. The CDR3: CASSPRDYPNDEQFF. CDR3 bases: TGTGCCAGCAGCCCCCGGGACTACCCAAACGATGAGCAGTTCTTC. J is TRBJ2-1 and V is TRBV7-2; 7 nucleotides agree with TRBD2. J gave up 8 bases and V 5 bases, and 12 bases lay outside the gene matches. Germline-derived CDR1 and CDR2 are SGHTA and FQGNSA. This CDR3 spans 15 amino acids. Complete variable domain (other parts from reference TRBV7-2 and TRBJ2-1): GAGVSQSPSNKVTEKGKDVELRCDPISGHTALYWYRQSLGQGLEFLIYFQGNSAPDKSGLPSDRFSAERTGGSVSTLTIQRTQQEDSAVYLCASSPRDYPNDEQFFGPGTRLTVL.

This sequence joins TRBV7-9 and TRBJ2-5; the match to TRBD1 covers 8 bases. The V and J ends lost 5 bases and 4 bases, in that order; junction bases with no gene match: 9. Per germline, CDR1 SEHNR and CDR2 FQNEAQ (reference sequence). The CDR3 sequence is 15 residues long. DNA for the CDR3: TGTGCCAGCAGCCAACAGACAGGGGCGGGAGAGACCCAGTACTTC. This codes for CASSQQTGAGETQYF.

This clone appeared a single time. The chain has TRBV6-1 and TRBJ1-5; 8 bases fit TRBD1. The CDR3 has 16 amino acids. J gave up 2 bases and V 4 bases, and 7 bases lay outside the gene matches. The V gene's germline CDR1 is MNHNS and CDR2 SASEGT. Here the CDR3 DNA reads TGTGCCAGCAGTGTGCGACAGGGGACTGGCAATCAGCCCCAGCATTTT. Amino acids: CASSVRQGTGNQPQHF.

This chain joins TRBV7-3 and TRBJ2-1; 9 bases map to TRBD2. The germline V gene encodes CDR1 SGHTA and CDR2 FQGTGA. V gave up 2 bases and J gave up 6 bases; unmatched junction bases: 14. CDR3 length: 18 amino acids. Written as DNA, the CDR3 is TGTGCCAGCAGCTTAGCGGGAGGGAGCATTGTAACCTGCAATGAGCAGTTCTTC. Amino acids: CASSLAGGSIVTCNEQFF.

The gene calls are TRBV5-1 and TRBJ2-7; 8 bases align to TRBD1. CDR3 length: 13 amino acids. V trimming: 4 bases; J trimming: 3 bases; junction bases outside the gene matches: 3. Germline V gives CDR1 SGHRS, CDR2 YFSETQ. The CDR3 sequence is CASSVDRDYEQYF. DNA for the CDR3: TGCGCCAGCAGCGTGGACAGGGACTACGAGCAGTACTTC.